A single TCR beta chain is shown here with its context. What this receptor recognizes is not known. The record has no base qualities; no much larger clone is one base away. This entry belongs to a study of blood T cell repertoires in COVID-19 (dated by TCRdb to 2020 to 2022). Study-level background: The collaborator samples originated in the United States, Italy and Spain and spanned the acute and convalescent phases of COVID-19. The prospective study material was composed of cDNA or gDNA derived from T cells, B-cell-depleted T cells, or PBMCs. The dataset comprised deeply sampled blood TCRbeta repertoires from subjects exposed to, actively infected with, or recovered from COVID-19. Sample metadata almost always included a de-identified subject ID, COVID-19 status, age in years and sex. Samples were obtained from the ongoing ImmuneRACE study (first 160 participants) and from over a thousand subjects provided by 6 global collaborators. The repertoires were released in a freely available public database meant as a resource for research on the immune response to SARS-CoV-2. Where available, HLA class I and class II types were taken from metadata supplied by the sample provider and were not determined by assay-based typing. Study-wide conclusions, independent of this receptor: The quantity of clinical and demographic metadata differed by source and by participant and was supplied without curation.

TCRbeta CDR3 regions were amplified from genomic DNA by means of the immunoSEQ Assay, a bias-controlled multiplex PCR. Per the original workflow: The number of nucleated cells in each sample was estimated from the amplification of reference gene primers within the assay. To quantify the absolute abundance of each unique TCRbeta CDR3 rearrangement, sequence reads were collapsed and filtered. For each sample, productive Simpson clonality was calculated as the square root of Simpson's diversity index over productive rearrangements. Not all clones reach the TCRdb copy of this immuneACCESS table, which keeps in-frame sequences only. Checked studies attribute under half of the gap to unresolved V genes and leave the rest unexplained. Clonal size and the V and J genes are those of that table, whereas D and trimming came from the DNA. This sample holds some 250,000 clones; approximately 87% were observed only once. The ten biggest clones cover roughly 12% of the sample.

Looking up the germline V gene (reference sequence) yields CDR1 LNHDA and CDR2 SQIVND. Trimming accounts for 3 bases at V and 3 bases at J, while the number of junction bases matched to no gene is 7. From the cysteine up to the phenylalanine, the CDR3 has a length of 15 residues. CDR3 DNA is the only sequence kept; it has 45 bases, read in frame from the first base. In Seattle, one collaborating source enrolled patients while the infection was active and tracked those patients longitudinally over the course of disease. Collaborating institutions collected whole blood in K2EDTA tubes following their own protocols. For TCRbeta analysis, collaborator samples were shipped as frozen whole blood, as isolated PBMCs, or as DNA extracted from either sample type.

The sequenced sample consisted of peripheral blood. The rearrangement combines TRBV19 with TRBJ2-7; TRBD1 lines up with 8 middle nucleotides. The sequence derives from a woman aged 25-40 years with COVID-19, enrolled during active disease. The sequence in DNA is TGTGCCAGTAGTATGGGGACAGGCCTTTTCTACGAGCAGTACTTC. Its protein product is CASSMGTGLFYEQYF.